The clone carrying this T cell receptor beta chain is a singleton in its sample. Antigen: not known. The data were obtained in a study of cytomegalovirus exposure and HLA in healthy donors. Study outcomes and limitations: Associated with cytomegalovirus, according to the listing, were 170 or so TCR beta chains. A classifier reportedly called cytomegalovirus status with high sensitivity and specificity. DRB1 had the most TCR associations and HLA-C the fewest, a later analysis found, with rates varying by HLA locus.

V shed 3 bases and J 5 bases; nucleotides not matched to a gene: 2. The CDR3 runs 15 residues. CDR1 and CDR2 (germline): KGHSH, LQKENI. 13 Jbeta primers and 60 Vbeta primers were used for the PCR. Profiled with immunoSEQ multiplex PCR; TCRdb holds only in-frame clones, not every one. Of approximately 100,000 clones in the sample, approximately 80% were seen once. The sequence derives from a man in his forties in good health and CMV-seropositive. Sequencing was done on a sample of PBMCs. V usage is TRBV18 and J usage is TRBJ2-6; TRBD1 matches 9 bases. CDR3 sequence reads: CASSPGQGRANVLTF. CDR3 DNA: TGTGCCAGCTCACCTGGACAGGGGCGGGCCAACGTCCTGACTTTC.